One and the same sample provided the 28 T cell receptor beta chains below, sequenced in a study of PD-1 blockade in classical Hodgkin lymphoma. Sequenced by immunoSEQ multiplex PCR; TCRdb stores in-frame clones only, minus some. The table lists 84,000 or so clones, about nine tenths of them singletons. Following autologous stem cell transplantation, relapse occurred in every patient, and exposure to brentuximab vedotin varied. The sample was peripheral blood mononuclear cells (PBMCs), taken before the second cycle of nivolumab. Receptors were obtained from a human donor with classical Hodgkin lymphoma.

This chain links TRBV10-3 with TRBJ2-7; D is undetermined. Trimming took off 10 bases at V and 2 bases at J, with 18 bases between the two ends. CDR1 is ENHRY, CDR2 SYGVKD, per germline. There are 14 residues in the CDR3. This chain's CDR3 is CATTPSGITYEQYF. Written as DNA, the CDR3 is TGTGCCACCACCCCCTCTGGGATTACCTACGAGCAGTACTTC.

The chain has TRBV5-4 and TRBJ2-7; 11 bases agree with TRBD2. With V trimmed by 4 bases and J by 3 bases, 3 bases remained unmatched. Per the germline V gene, CDR1 is SGHNT and CDR2 is YYREEE (reference sequence). The CDR3 totals 14 residues. DNA of the CDR3: TGTGCCAGCAGCAGCGGGACTAGCGGCTACGAGCAGTACTTC. It specifies CASSSGTSGYEQYF.

This chain links TRBV30 with TRBJ2-7; 7 bases are shared with TRBD1. The germline CDR1 and CDR2 sequences are GTSNPN and SVGIG (reference sequence). The CDR3 covers 12 residues. The CDR3 DNA sequence: TGTGCTATTAGGGGCAGGGGGACCGAGCAGTACTTC. Its translation is CAIRGRGTEQYF.

The gene calls are TRBV4-1 and TRBJ2-3; D is perhaps TRBD1 (5 bases). The V and J ends lost 4 bases and 1 base respectively, with 12 bases between them. In germline, CDR1 is MGHRA, CDR2 YSYEKL. CDR3 length: 15 residues. CDR3 DNA: TGCGCCAGCAGCCCGCAGGGTGTTGGCACAGATACGCAGTATTTT. Translated: CASSPQGVGTDTQYF.

The chain is built from TRBV7-9 and TRBJ2-2; 7 nucleotides agree with TRBD1. CDR1 and CDR2 from the germline V gene are SEHNR and FQNEAQ (reference sequence). V shed 8 bases and J 6 bases; nucleotides not matched to a gene: 12. The CDR3 length is 15 residues. The CDR3 bases are TGTGCCAGCGGAAAAAACAGGGGAATGGCCGGGGAGCTGTTTTTT. It translates to CASGKNRGMAGELFF.

The chain carries TRBV9 and TRBJ1-1; TRBD1 aligns across 8 bases. This CDR3 is 13 amino acids long. Germline V gives CDR1 SGDLS, CDR2 YYNGEE. J was trimmed by 10 bases and V by 0 bases; bases with no gene match: 5. The CDR3 loop is CASSVVVGTGAFF. The CDR3 DNA is TGTGCCAGCAGCGTAGTGGTAGGGACAGGAGCTTTCTTT.

The chain couples TRBV5-4 to TRBJ2-7, with 8 bases aligning to TRBD2. This CDR3 contains 15 residues. Germline V gene sequence: CDR1 SGHNT, CDR2 YYREEE (reference sequence). Trimming removed 2 bases from V and 0 bases from J; junction bases left unmatched: 4. The CDR3 sequence is CASSLSGSFSYEQYF. The CDR3 DNA reads as TGTGCCAGCAGCTTAAGCGGGAGTTTCTCCTACGAGCAGTACTTC.

This chain links TRBV25-1 with TRBJ1-1; D remains ambiguous. V was cut by 3 bases and J by 0 bases, with 8 bases left in between. Per the germline V gene, CDR1 is MGHDK and CDR2 is SYGVNS. The CDR3 has 14 residues. The DNA for the CDR3 is TGTGCCAGCAGTGAGTCGCACATGAACACTGAAGCTTTCTTT. Its translation: CASSESHMNTEAFF.

This clone was recorded only once. V usage is TRBV7-8 and J usage is TRBJ2-7; no clear D. The V and J ends lost 1 base and 0 bases respectively, with 7 bases between them. Germline CDR1 SGHVS, CDR2 FQNEAQ. The CDR3 loop spans 14 amino acids. CDR3 in DNA: TGTGCCAGCAGCTTAGTCGCAGCCTCCTACGAGCAGTACTTC. It specifies CASSLVAASYEQYF.

The V and J genes are TRBV27 and TRBJ2-7, with 9 bases matching TRBD1. The CDR3 has 16 residues. The V segment lost 5 bases and the J segment 3 bases; nucleotides outside the gene matches: 11. Germline V CDR1 and CDR2: MNHEY, SMNVEV (reference sequence). The CDR3 nucleotides are TGTGCCAGCAGTCTATTCCCCCCGACAGGGGGCTACGAGCAGTACTTC. Translated: CASSLFPPTGGYEQYF.

The chain recombines TRBV30 with TRBJ2-3; 8 bases are a match to TRBD2. CDR1 is GTSNPN and CDR2 is SVGIG in the germline V gene (reference sequence). The V segment lost 3 bases and the J segment 5 bases; nucleotides outside the gene matches: 7. The length of the CDR3 is 14 residues. The CDR3 spells CAWRGAGDVDTQYF. The CDR3 bases are TGTGCCTGGAGAGGAGCGGGAGATGTAGATACGCAGTATTTT.

The rearrangement joins TRBV25-1 to TRBJ2-1; tentative D call: TRBD2 (6 bases). The CDR3 contains 15 residues. CDR1 MGHDK and CDR2 SYGVNS come from the germline V gene. V shed 4 bases and J shed 7 bases, with 17 bases lying between them. DNA for the CDR3: TGTGCCAGCAGTGTTCCCGGGACCGGGGGAAATGAGCAGTTCTTC. Translating gives CASSVPGTGGNEQFF.

This clone came up once. V is TRBV19 and J is TRBJ2-7, with D uncertain. CDR1 and CDR2 (germline): LNHDA, SQIVND (reference sequence). This CDR3 comprises 14 residues. V dropped 7 bases and J dropped 0 bases, with 13 bases sitting between them. The CDR3 sequence: CASKATHISYEQYF. DNA of the CDR3: TGTGCCAGTAAAGCGACTCACATCTCCTACGAGCAGTACTTC.

This sequence joins TRBV27 and TRBJ1-2; 10 positions agree with TRBD1. V was pared by 5 bases and J by 8 bases, with 5 bases of the junction left unmatched. The CDR3 consists of 13 residues. Germline V gene lookup returns CDR1 MNHEY and CDR2 SMNVEV (reference sequence). CDR3 sequence (DNA): TGTGCCAGCAGTCCGGGGACAGGGGTCGGCTACACCTTC. Encoded protein: CASSPGTGVGYTF.

The count of this clone is one. The chain couples TRBV11-3 to TRBJ2-5, with 13 bases fitting TRBD2. The CDR3 contains 15 residues. V dropped 4 bases and J dropped 5; count of bases not matched to a gene: 4. The germline V gene encodes CDR1 SGHNT and CDR2 YENEEA. For the CDR3, the DNA is TGTGCCAGCAGCTCGGGACTAGCGGGACGGGAGACCCAGTACTTC. This translates into CASSSGLAGRETQYF.

This chain connects TRBV4-1 to TRBJ1-1; TRBD1 might be the D (6 bases). The V gene's germline CDR1 is MGHRA and CDR2 YSYEKL. The CDR3 totals 15 residues. With 5 bases removed from V and 3 bases from J, the gap between germline ends came to 16 bases. This CDR3 is CASSTLQGVDTEAFF. CDR3 DNA: TGCGCCAGCAGCACCCTACAGGGAGTAGACACTGAAGCTTTCTTT.

This clone was counted a single time. The chain joins TRBV5-1 to TRBJ2-1; D could derive from TRBD1 or TRBD2 (5 bases each). Deletions cut 4 bases from V and 8 bases from J, with 22 bases between. The length of the CDR3 is 16 residues. The germline gives CDR1 SGHRS, CDR2 YFSETQ. CDR3 DNA sequence: TGCGCCAGCAGCGGAGAAACTAGTAGTTGGGGCGATGAGCAGTTCTTC. Translated, it gives CASSGETSSWGDEQFF.

The chain combines TRBV28 with TRBJ1-5, with D perhaps matching TRBD1 (5 bases). Trimming left V 6 bases short and J 2 bases short, with 5 bases between. Germline assignment: CDR1 MDHEN and CDR2 SYDVKM. The length of the CDR3 is 12 residues. The CDR3 sequence: CASRQGNQPQHF. The CDR3 DNA is TGTGCCAGCAGACAGGGCAATCAGCCCCAGCATTTT.

The chain employs TRBV5-1 and TRBJ2-3; TRBD2 is a possible D gene (6 bases). V was pared by 4 bases and J by 2 bases, with 20 bases between. Looked up from germline, CDR1 is SGHRS and CDR2 is YFSETQ. The CDR3 is 17 residues long. CDR3 residues: CASSRRRDSSYTDTQYF. In DNA form, the CDR3 reads TGCGCCAGCAGCCGCCGAAGGGACTCGTCATACACAGATACGCAGTATTTT.

This chain connects TRBV9 to TRBJ2-3, with D perhaps TRBD2 (6 bases). The CDR3 is 16 residues long. The V end lost 3 bases, the J end lost 1 base, and 15 bases lay between the germline ends. From germline, CDR1 is SGDLS and CDR2 YYNGEE. CDR3 sequence (DNA): TGTGCCAGCAGCGCCAGGTTGGGGGAGGGCACAGATACGCAGTATTTT. It yields the protein CASSARLGEGTDTQYF.

This clone was found once. The chain joins TRBV28 to TRBJ2-3; D possibly matches TRBD1 or TRBD2 (5 bases each). Germline CDR1 and CDR2: MDHEN and SYDVKM. V gave up 7 bases and J gave up 0 bases, with 20 bases separating them. The CDR3 covers 17 residues. The CDR3: CASTSYARDRSTDTQYF. The CDR3 nucleotides read TGTGCCAGCACCTCCTACGCCCGGGACCGTAGCACAGATACGCAGTATTTT. Full variable domain (remainder filled in from reference TRBV28 and TRBJ2-3): DVKVTQSSRYLVKRTGEKVFLECVQDMDHENMFWYRQDPGLGLRLIYFSYDVKMKEKGDIPEGYSVSREKKERFSLILESASTNQTSMYLCASTSYARDRSTDTQYFGPGTRLTVL.

The gene calls are TRBV4-2 and TRBJ2-5; perhaps TRBD2 as D (7 bases). In germline, CDR1 is LGHNA, CDR2 YNFKEQ. CDR3 length: 17 residues. V lost 0 bases, J lost 4 bases, and 18 bases lay in between. CDR3 residues: CASSQDLGGGSSETQYF. The CDR3 DNA follows: TGTGCCAGCAGCCAAGATCTGGGGGGCGGGAGTTCAGAGACCCAGTACTTC.

The V gene is TRBV27, the J gene TRBJ2-1; D gene ambiguous. The CDR3 has 13 residues. V shed 5 bases and J shed 4 bases, with 9 bases lying between them. Per the germline V gene, CDR1 is MNHEY and CDR2 is SMNVEV (reference sequence). In DNA form, the CDR3 reads TGTGCCAGCAGTCCAAGCCCATACAATGAGCAGTTCTTC. Residues: CASSPSPYNEQFF.

The V and J genes are TRBV10-3 and TRBJ1-2, with 7 bases identical to TRBD1. Germline-derived CDR1 and CDR2 are ENHRY and SYGVKD. V was pared by 2 bases and J by 4 bases, with 7 bases of the junction left unmatched. The CDR3 loop spans 15 amino acids. The CDR3 sequence: CAISEDRDGVYGYTF. CDR3 nucleotide sequence: TGTGCCATCAGTGAGGACAGGGACGGCGTCTATGGCTACACCTTC.

The chain joins TRBV10-3 to TRBJ1-2; D is unresolved. CDR1 and CDR2 from the germline V gene are ENHRY and SYGVKD. There are 12 residues in the CDR3. V was cut by 6 bases and J by 2 bases, with 7 bases left in between. The CDR3: CAIRTGNYGYTF. The CDR3 DNA reads TGTGCCATCAGAACGGGGAACTATGGCTACACCTTC.

V and J are TRBV30 and TRBJ1-3; D remains unclear. The CDR3 is made up of 17 amino acids. V dropped 0 bases and J dropped 0 bases, with 15 bases sitting between them. Germline CDR1 reads GTSNPN; CDR2 reads SVGIG (reference sequence). The CDR3 nucleotides are TGTGCCTGGAGTGTACACTCCGGGGTGTCCTCTGGAAACACCATATATTTT. Translating it yields CAWSVHSGVSSGNTIYF.

In this sample, this clone turned up once. The chain combines TRBV11-2 with TRBJ1-5, with 8 bases identical to TRBD1. Germline-derived CDR1 and CDR2 are SGHAT and FQNNGV. Trimming took 4 bases from V and 6 from J; bases not matched to a gene: 5. This CDR3 contains 14 residues. This chain's CDR3 is CASSSGGRGQPQHF. CDR3 sequence (DNA): TGTGCCAGCAGCTCAGGGGGCCGAGGTCAGCCCCAGCATTTT.

This clone has a single count. The J gene is TRBJ2-7, the V gene TRBV6-1; TRBD1 matches 8 bases. After removal of 8 bases from V and 5 bases from J, the junction contained 5 bases not matched to a gene. The CDR3 loop spans 12 amino acids. CDR1 is MNHNS, CDR2 SASEGT, per germline. This CDR3 reads CASSRGQDEQYF. As DNA, the CDR3 is TGTGCCAGCTCTAGGGGACAGGACGAGCAGTACTTC.